These T cell receptor beta chains were read from a single sample in a study of shared clonotypes between healthy human individuals. Profiling relied on immunoSEQ multiplex PCR, and the TCRdb table lists in-frame clones only, not all of them. The table records about 680,000 clones, approximately 73% of them present only once. Sequenced: memory CD4+ T cells sorted from blood. These receptors were taken from a woman aged 25 to 39 in good health. Each CDR3 is given with its conserved first and last residue. Fields, in order: V gene, J gene, CDR3 protein.

>TRBV7-9|TRBJ1-1
CASSLAENTEAFF
>TRBV7-2|TRBJ2-1
CASSLASLAGGGDEQFF
>TRBV28|TRBJ2-3
CASSLYSRRDTQYF
>TRBV6-5|TRBJ2-1
CASSPRTGREQFF
>TRBV6-1|TRBJ1-1
CASSGTGGQVMSNTEAFF
>TRBV7-9|TRBJ2-3
CASSLGTSGPTDTQYF
>TRBV27|TRBJ2-2
CASSHWTSKNTGELFF
>TRBV4-2|TRBJ1-1
CASSPGTIVGTEAFF
>TRBV5-1|TRBJ2-3
CASSFVGDGTDTQYF
>TRBV21-1|TRBJ1-5
CASSTRETDQGGTKLQPQHF
>TRBV6-5|TRBJ2-7
CASSYSSGSGYEQYF
>TRBV5-1|TRBJ2-5
CASRAMGLASWETQYF